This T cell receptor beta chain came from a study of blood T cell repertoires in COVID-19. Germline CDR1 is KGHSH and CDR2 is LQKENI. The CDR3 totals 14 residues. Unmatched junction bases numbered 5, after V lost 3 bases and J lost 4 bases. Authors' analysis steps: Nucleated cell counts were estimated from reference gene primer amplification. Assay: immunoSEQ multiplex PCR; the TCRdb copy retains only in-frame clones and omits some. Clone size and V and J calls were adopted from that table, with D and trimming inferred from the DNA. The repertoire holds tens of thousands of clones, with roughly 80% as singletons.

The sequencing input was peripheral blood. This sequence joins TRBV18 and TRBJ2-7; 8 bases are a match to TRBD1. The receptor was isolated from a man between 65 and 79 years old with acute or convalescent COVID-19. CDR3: CASSPGQGPYEQYF. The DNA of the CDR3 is TGTGCCAGCTCACCCGGACAGGGTCCTTACGAGCAGTACTTC.